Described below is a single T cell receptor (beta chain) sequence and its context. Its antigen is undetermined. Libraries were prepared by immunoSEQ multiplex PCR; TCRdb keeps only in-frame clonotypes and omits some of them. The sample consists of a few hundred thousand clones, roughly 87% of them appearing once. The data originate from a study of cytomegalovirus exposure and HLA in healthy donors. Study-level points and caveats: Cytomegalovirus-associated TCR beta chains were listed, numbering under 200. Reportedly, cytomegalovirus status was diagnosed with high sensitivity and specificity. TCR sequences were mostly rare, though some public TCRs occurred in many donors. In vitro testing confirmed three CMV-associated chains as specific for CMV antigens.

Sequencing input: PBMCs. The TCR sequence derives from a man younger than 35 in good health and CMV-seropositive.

The CDR3 loop reads CASSQDPGLAGTSYEQYF. DNA for the CDR3: TGCGCCAGCAGCCAAGACCCGGGACTAGCGGGAACCTCCTACGAGCAGTACTTC. This sequence joins TRBV4-1 and TRBJ2-7; the match to TRBD2 covers 13 bases. The V gene end was trimmed by 0 bases and the J gene end by 0 bases; junction bases not matched to a gene: 5. The CDR3 covers 18 residues. Germline V gene sequence: CDR1 MGHRA, CDR2 YSYEKL.